The 27 T cell receptor beta chains presented below share a single source sample, sequenced in a study of blood T cell repertoires in COVID-19. This table comes from immunoSEQ multiplex PCR, and its TCRdb copy is limited to in-frame clones, with some not included. The sample comprises 200,000 to 300,000 clones, roughly 86% of which are singletons, and approximately 2.4% rests with the top ten. The material sequenced was PBMCs or T cells enriched from blood (not recorded which). These receptor sequences come from a woman aged 18-29 years who had recovered from COVID-19.

The chain couples TRBV6-5 to TRBJ2-2; 10 bases fit TRBD2. The V gene end was trimmed by 1 base and the J gene end by 4 bases; junction bases not matched to a gene: 3. The CDR3 is 16 residues long. Per the germline V gene, CDR1 is MNHEY and CDR2 is SVGAGI. The CDR3 here is CASSYLASGGTGELFF. In nucleotides, the CDR3 is TGTGCCAGCAGTTACTTGGCTAGCGGGGGCACCGGGGAGCTGTTTTTT.

The CDR3 DNA sequence: TGTGCCACCACTACTAGCGGGGGTTCCTACAATGAGCAGTTCTTC. Protein product: CATTTSGGSYNEQFF. The gene calls are TRBV3-1 (or the pseudogene TRBV3-2) and TRBJ2-1; TRBD2 matches 11 bases. This CDR3 has 15 amino acids. CDR1 and CDR2 from the germline V gene are LGHDT and YNNKEL (reference sequence). The J segment lost 1 base and the V segment lost 10 bases, leaving 6 bases of the junction unmatched.

This chain uses TRBV4-3 with TRBJ2-3; no clear D gene. The V gene lost 0 bases and the J gene lost 4 bases, with 8 bases spanning the gap. In germline, CDR1 is LGHNA, CDR2 YSLEER. CDR3 length: 14 amino acids. CDR3: CASSQDSGADTQYF. The CDR3 DNA sequence: TGCGCCAGCAGCCAAGATTCGGGTGCAGATACGCAGTATTTT.

V is TRBV7-6 and J is TRBJ2-5, with a tentative D call TRBD1 (5 bases). The CDR3 has 14 residues. Germline CDR1 reads SGHVS; CDR2 reads FNYEAQ. The V and J ends lost 1 base and 2 bases respectively, with 8 bases between them. CDR3 coding DNA: TGTGCCAGCAGCTTAGAGCCAGGGCAAGAGACCCAGTACTTC. Its protein is CASSLEPGQETQYF. The full variable domain, completed using reference TRBV7-6 and TRBJ2-5, is GAGVSQSPRYKVTKRGQDVALRCDPISGHVSLYWYRQALGQGPEFLTYFNYEAQQDKSGLPNDRFSAERPEGSISTLTIQRTEQRDSAMYRCASSLEPGQETQYFGPGTRLLVL.

The CDR3 DNA reads TGTGCCAGCAGCCCCATTGGGGGGGTCCTCTTCACAGATACGCAGTATTTT. Its translation is CASSPIGGVLFTDTQYF. The chain uses TRBV16 and TRBJ2-3, with TRBD2 identical over 7 bases. V was clipped by 4 bases and J by 2 bases; unmatched bases: 12. CDR3 length: 17 residues. Germline CDR1 reads KGHSY; CDR2 reads FQNENV.

The V and J genes are TRBV3-1 (or the pseudogene TRBV3-2) and TRBJ1-6; D gene ambiguous. CDR1 and CDR2 (germline): LGHDT, YNNKEL (reference sequence). The CDR3 length is 16 residues. The V end was cut by 1 base, the J end by 3 bases, with 10 bases between. The CDR3 coding sequence is TGTGCCAGCAGCCAAGGCCCAGATAACTATAATTCACCCCTCCACTTT. Its protein is CASSQGPDNYNSPLHF.

The genes are TRBV5-6 and TRBJ2-1; D perhaps matches TRBD1 (5 bases). V lost 0 bases to trimming and J lost 7 bases, with 8 bases between them. Germline CDR1 is SGHDT and CDR2 is YYEEEE. This CDR3 has 13 amino acids. CDR3 residues: CASSLEGDNEQFF. The CDR3 DNA follows: TGTGCCAGCAGCTTGGAAGGGGATAATGAGCAGTTCTTC.

The CDR3 protein is CASGLSPGIRADTQYF. In DNA form, the CDR3 reads TGTGCTAGTGGTTTGTCTCCGGGAATTAGGGCAGATACGCAGTATTTT. The chain uses TRBV12-5 and TRBJ2-3, with TRBD2 as a possible D gene (5 bases). Deletions cut 2 bases from V and 4 bases from J, with 16 bases between. The CDR3 extends over 16 amino acids. CDR1 is LGHNT, CDR2 FRNRAP, per germline.

The chain uses TRBV9 and TRBJ1-2; the D gene is possibly TRBD1 (5 bases). Deletions cut 6 bases from V and 4 bases from J, with 10 bases between. Germline lookup yields CDR1 SGDLS and CDR2 YYNGEE. CDR3 size: 12 residues. The CDR3 reads CASTSGRYGYTF. Here the CDR3 DNA reads TGTGCCAGCACATCAGGGCGCTATGGCTACACCTTC.

The chain links TRBV28 to TRBJ2-7; TRBD1 aligns across 7 bases. Germline-derived CDR1 and CDR2 are MDHEN and SYDVKM. The CDR3 has 13 residues. V was clipped by 10 bases and J by 0 bases; unmatched bases: 6. The CDR3 region is CAILDRSSYEQYF. CDR3 nucleotides: TGTGCCATCTTGGACAGGAGCTCCTACGAGCAGTACTTC.

The rearrangement uses TRBV21-1 and TRBJ1-5; the table's TRBD1 call for D was not verified on the DNA. TRBV21-1 is deemed a pseudogene. The CDR3 contains 14 residues. CDR3 sequence reads: CASSKDRGGQPQHF. The CDR3 DNA reads as TGTGCCAGCAGCAAAGACAGGGGCGGCCAGCCCCAGCATTTT.

The chain has TRBV7-9 and TRBJ2-2; 10 bases fit TRBD1. CDR3 length equals 16 residues. The junction had 10 bases not matched to a gene; V was cut back by 5 bases and J by 7 bases. CDR1 and CDR2 (germline): SEHNR, FQNEAQ (reference sequence). CDR3 residues: CASSLRDRGAGGELFF. CDR3 sequence (DNA): TGTGCCAGCAGCCTACGGGACAGGGGAGCGGGCGGGGAGCTGTTTTTT.

The chain carries TRBV6-5 and TRBJ1-2; D is ambiguous. Germline CDR1 is MNHEY and CDR2 is SVGAGI. The CDR3 is 14 residues long. Trimming cost V 5 bases and J 2 bases, with 12 bases left between them. The CDR3 is CASSLTVPNYGYTF. For the CDR3, the DNA is TGTGCCAGCAGTCTAACGGTCCCGAACTATGGCTACACCTTC.

The rearrangement joins TRBV30 to TRBJ2-1; possibly TRBD1 for D (6 bases). The germline V gene has CDR1 GTSNPN and CDR2 SVGIG (reference sequence). The CDR3 loop spans 11 amino acids. V was clipped by 2 bases and J by 9 bases, with 8 bases between them. The CDR3 protein is CAWSQDSEQFF. DNA of the CDR3: TGTGCCTGGAGTCAGGACAGTGAGCAGTTCTTC.

CDR3: CASSSRADSPLHF. As DNA, the CDR3 is TGTGCCAGCAGCTCCCGTGCGGATTCACCCCTCCACTTT. V and J are TRBV7-2 and TRBJ1-6, with D uncertain. This CDR3 is built from 13 residues. CDR1 is SGHTA, CDR2 FQGNSA, per germline. Deletions cut 4 bases from V and 8 bases from J, with 9 bases between.

This clone appeared once. V gene TRBV5-4 combines with J gene TRBJ1-1, with 8 bases identical to TRBD1. Per germline, CDR1 SGHNT and CDR2 YYREEE (reference sequence). This CDR3 is 15 amino acids long. The V gene end was trimmed by 0 bases and the J gene end by 4 bases; junction bases not matched to a gene: 5. The CDR3 reads CASSLAVQGGTEAFF. The CDR3 DNA follows: TGTGCCAGCAGCTTGGCCGTACAGGGGGGCACTGAAGCTTTCTTT.

V and J are TRBV6-2 or TRBV6-3 and TRBJ2-2; D remains unclear. Germline values: CDR1 MNHEY, CDR2 SVGEGT. Trimming pared 6 bases from V and 3 bases from J, leaving 17 bases between. This CDR3 is 16 amino acids long. The CDR3 spells CASSPFRFRDTGELFF. Here the CDR3 DNA reads TGTGCCAGCAGCCCTTTTCGGTTCCGGGACACCGGGGAGCTGTTTTTT.

This chain connects TRBV27 to TRBJ2-1, with D possibly TRBD1 on 5 matching bases. The germline CDR1 and CDR2 sequences are MNHEY and SMNVEV (reference sequence). This CDR3 contains 15 residues. V shed 2 bases and J shed 5 bases, with 13 bases lying between them. The CDR3 spells CASSLQGLSNNEQFF. CDR3 DNA: TGTGCCAGCAGTTTACAGGGATTATCGAACAATGAGCAGTTCTTC.

The rearrangement joins TRBV12-5 to TRBJ2-2, with no clear D. V lost 3 bases and J lost 7, with 9 bases in between. The CDR3 sequence is 13 residues long. Germline CDR1 reads LGHNT; CDR2 reads FRNRAP. CDR3 nucleotide sequence: TGTGCTAGTGGTTTTCGTGATAGCGGGGAGCTGTTTTTT. Amino acids: CASGFRDSGELFF.

The chain employs TRBV5-4 and TRBJ2-7; 10 bases align to TRBD2. The V and J ends lost 0 bases and 4 bases, in that order; junction bases with no gene match: 4. CDR1 SGHNT and CDR2 YYREEE come from the germline V gene (reference sequence). This CDR3 comprises 15 residues. The CDR3 loop is CASSLAASGSYEQYF. DNA for the CDR3: TGTGCCAGCAGCTTGGCGGCTAGCGGGAGTTACGAGCAGTACTTC.

V gene TRBV25-1 combines with J gene TRBJ1-2, with D unresolved. V was trimmed by 7 bases and J by 0 bases, leaving 9 bases between them. The germline gives CDR1 MGHDK, CDR2 SYGVNS. The CDR3 sequence is 13 residues long. The CDR3 reads CASNSGTNYGYTF. DNA of the CDR3: TGTGCCAGCAACTCGGGGACTAACTATGGCTACACCTTC.

The chain joins TRBV28 to TRBJ1-1; D perhaps matches TRBD1 (6 bases). Germline values: CDR1 MDHEN, CDR2 SYDVKM. The CDR3 has 14 amino acids. Deletions cut 6 bases from V and 0 bases from J, with 11 bases between. The CDR3: CASRTGHMNTEAFF. CDR3 coding DNA: TGTGCCAGCAGGACAGGCCACATGAACACTGAAGCTTTCTTT.

The chain is built from TRBV7-2 and TRBJ1-4; TRBD1 matches 8 bases. This CDR3 has 16 residues. V shed 0 bases and J 4 bases; nucleotides not matched to a gene: 4. CDR1 is SGHTA, CDR2 FQGNSA, per germline. The CDR3 region is CASSLATGQGNEKLFF. CDR3 sequence (DNA): TGTGCCAGCAGCTTAGCGACCGGACAGGGTAATGAAAAACTGTTTTTT.

This clone was seen once. The chain employs TRBV23-1 and TRBJ1-1; 7 bases map to TRBD1. TRBV23-1 is an ORF; its function is uncertain. After removal of 3 bases from V and 2 bases from J, the junction contained 3 bases not matched to a gene. The CDR3 totals 14 residues. The CDR3 is CASSQGTANTEAFF. For the CDR3, the DNA is TGCGCCAGCAGTCAGGGGACAGCCAACACTGAAGCTTTCTTT.

V usage is TRBV30 and J usage is TRBJ2-3, with a tentative D call TRBD2 (5 bases). CDR1 GTSNPN and CDR2 SVGIG come from the germline V gene (reference sequence). Trimming removed 4 bases from V and 5 bases from J, with 13 bases in between. The CDR3 is made up of 13 amino acids. The CDR3 DNA is TGTGCCTGGACCTTAGGTCGGGGAGATACGCAGTATTTT. This codes for CAWTLGRGDTQYF.

The chain combines TRBV3-1 (or the pseudogene TRBV3-2) with TRBJ2-3, with 8 bases identical to TRBD2. The germline CDR1 and CDR2 sequences are LGHDT and YNNKEL (reference sequence). This CDR3 has 16 residues. Trimming took 2 bases from V and 3 from J; bases not matched to a gene: 7. In DNA form, the CDR3 reads TGTGCCAGCAGCCAAAGGTCGGGACTAGGGACAGATACGCAGTATTTT. Encoded protein: CASSQRSGLGTDTQYF.

This chain uses TRBV6-4 with TRBJ2-1, with D possibly being TRBD1 (6 bases). V dropped 3 bases and J dropped 4 bases, with 16 bases sitting between them. Germline V lookup: CDR1 MRHNA, CDR2 SNTAGT. The CDR3 covers 16 residues. The DNA of the CDR3 is TGTGCCAGCAGTGATACACAGGGTAGGGTTTACAATGAGCAGTTCTTC. It encodes CASSDTQGRVYNEQFF.